This T cell receptor beta chain was recovered during a study of blood T cell repertoires in COVID-19. Whole-study context: The United States, Italy and Spain provided the acute and convalescent COVID-19 samples. PBMCs, B-cell-depleted T cells, or T cells provided the cDNA or gDNA that made up the material.

The germline V gene has CDR1 LGHNA and CDR2 YSLEER. This CDR3 is 15 amino acids long. V shed 2 bases and J shed 2 bases, with 9 bases lying between them. In the original processing: Reference gene primer amplification gave nucleated cell count estimates. This table comes from immunoSEQ multiplex PCR, and its TCRdb copy is limited to in-frame clones, with some not included. From that table come the V and J calls and clone size; the DNA was used to work out D and trimming. The table shows roughly 350,000 clones, with more than 75% occurring only once. This clone was picked up one time. The TCR sequence derives from a woman in her 50s with active or convalescent COVID-19. The chain combines TRBV4-3 with TRBJ2-2; D uncertain. Material for sequencing was peripheral blood. CDR3 in amino acids: CASSQSGFNTGELFF. CDR3 nucleotide sequence: TGCGCCAGCAGCCAAAGTGGCTTTAACACCGGGGAGCTGTTTTTT.